This passage covers 10 T cell receptor beta chains from one sample sequenced in a study of CD8+CD57+ T cells in acquired aplastic anemia. The authors sequenced patients whose flow cytometry had shown CD8+CD57+ cell expansion. The template for TCR beta VDJ and CDR3 sequence profiling was genomic DNA. TCRdb called the reads again in MiXCR, with one record for every CDR3 protein. The sample records roughly 500,000 distinct CDR3 sequences, approximately 33% being singletons. The source material was sorted CD4+, CD8+, or CD8+CD57+ T cells (not recorded which) from PBMCs. These receptors were obtained from a human donor with aplastic anemia.

This clonotype was found a few times. The V call is TRBV4-2, the J call TRBJ2-7, with 11 positions matching TRBD2. CDR3 length equals 17 residues. The V and J ends lost 2 bases and 3 bases, in that order; junction bases with no gene match: 9. Germline loops: CDR1 LGHNA, CDR2 YNFKEQ. The CDR3 is CASSQPSTSGAHYEQYF. As DNA, the CDR3 is TGTGCCAGCAGCCAACCATCGACTAGCGGGGCTCACTACGAGCAGTACTTC.

The chain uses TRBV10-3 and TRBJ2-7; the D is unclear. CDR3 size: 12 residues. Germline CDR1 is ENHRY and CDR2 is SYGVKD. With 8 bases removed from V and 0 bases from J, the gap between germline ends came to 8 bases. The CDR3 protein is CAIGGDSYEQYF. As DNA, the CDR3 is TGTGCCATCGGCGGTGACTCCTACGAGCAGTACTTC.

The J gene is TRBJ1-1, the V gene TRBV5-1; D is undetermined. The CDR3 has 11 residues. V gave up 8 bases and J gave up 5 bases, with 10 bases separating them. Germline CDR1 reads SGHRS; CDR2 reads YFSETQ. The CDR3 DNA reads TGCGCCAGTAGGTTCGATACTGAAGCTTTCTTT. Amino acids: CASRFDTEAFF.

The rearrangement uses TRBV20-1 and TRBJ1-1; 8 nucleotides align to TRBD1. Trimming removed 6 bases from V and 6 bases from J; junction bases left unmatched: 6. Germline CDR1 and CDR2: DFQATT and SNEGSKA (reference sequence). CDR3 length equals 12 residues. CDR3 nucleotide sequence: TGCAGTGCCAGGACAGGGAGGGCTGAAGCTTTCTTT. Amino acid sequence: CSARTGRAEAFF.

Worth noting for this clonotype: A clone one base away is much larger, so this may be a read error. The chain uses TRBV7-8 and TRBJ1-3, with D uncertain. CDR1 and CDR2 (germline): SGHVS, FQNEAQ. This CDR3 has 15 amino acids. Here the CDR3 DNA reads TGTGCCAGCAGCTCGGCTGCCGGATCTGGAGACACCATATATTTT. Translated, it gives CASSSAAGSGDTIYF.

Of note for this clonotype: A much more abundant neighbour one base away suggests this may be a read error. In DNA, the CDR3 is TGTGCCAGCAGCTTAGCCGACACAGGCACAAATACGCAGTATTTT. It specifies CASSLADTGTNTQYF. The chain employs TRBV7-2 and TRBJ2-3; D might be TRBD1 (5 bases). Germline CDR1 SGHTA, CDR2 FQGNSA. The CDR3 has 15 amino acids.

The chain carries TRBV5-6 and TRBJ1-1; D is unresolved. The ends were cut back, 4 bases at V and 0 bases at J, with 13 bases in the middle. The CDR3 consists of 15 residues. Germline lookup yields CDR1 SGHDT and CDR2 YYEEEE. CDR3 in DNA: TGTGCCAGCAGCCGCCCGGTCGCCCTGAACACTGAAGCTTTCTTT. This sequence encodes CASSRPVALNTEAFF.

Turning to this clonotype: Relative to the germline gene, one junction end is altered; a read error may explain this. The CDR3 sequence is CTSSLEVAGELFF. CDR3 sequence (DNA): TGCACCAGCAGCTTGGAGGTAGCCGGGGAGCTGTTTTTT. The chain has TRBV5-1 and TRBJ2-2; D may be TRBD2 (5 bases). The CDR3 runs to 13 residues. CDR1 is SGHRS, CDR2 YFSETQ, per germline.

Ten or more counts support this clonotype. This sequence joins TRBV29-1 and TRBJ2-5; no firm D call. V was shortened by 8 bases and J by 2 bases, with 9 bases between the two germline ends. Germline V gene data show CDR1 as SQVTM and CDR2 as ANQGSEA. The CDR3 has 11 amino acids. The CDR3 DNA reads as TGCAGCTTTCTGGGGCAAGAGACCCAGTACTTC. Translated, it gives CSFLGQETQYF.

This chain joins TRBV5-4 and TRBJ1-6; D gene unclear. V was shortened by 3 bases and J by 6 bases, with 10 bases between the two germline ends. CDR1 SGHNT and CDR2 YYREEE come from the germline V gene (reference sequence). The CDR3 is 14 amino acids. In DNA, the CDR3 is TGTGCCAGCAGCTGGGGTGGGGTTAATTCACCCCTCCACTTT. Translated, it gives CASSWGGVNSPLHF.